Presented here are 16 T cell receptor beta chains from one specimen sequenced in a study of T cell changes during pregnancy in multiple sclerosis. Sequenced by immunoSEQ multiplex PCR; TCRdb stores in-frame clones only, minus some. The sample records about 40,000 clones, about 89% being singletons. The material sequenced was CD4+ T cells from peripheral blood mononuclear cells, taken in the first trimester of pregnancy. The receptors come from a female donor with multiple sclerosis, enrolled in a pregnancy study.

The J gene is TRBJ2-7, the V gene TRBV7-2; TRBD2 agrees at 9 bases. The V gene end was trimmed by 1 base and the J gene end by 2 bases; junction bases not matched to a gene: 6. This CDR3 region has 16 residues. Germline CDR1 is SGHTA and CDR2 is FQGNSA. The CDR3 DNA is TGTGCCAGCAGCTTAGTGGCTAGCGGGGCCCCCTACGAGCAGTACTTC. Translating gives CASSLVASGAPYEQYF. Using reference TRBV7-2 and TRBJ2-7 for the parts outside the CDR3, the full variable domain is GAGVSQSPSNKVTEKGKDVELRCDPISGHTALYWYRQSLGQGLEFLIYFQGNSAPDKSGLPSDRFSAERTGGSVSTLTIQRTQQEDSAVYLCASSLVASGAPYEQYFGPGTRLTVT.

This clone was detected only once. V and J are TRBV4-2 and TRBJ2-5, with 13 bases identical to TRBD2. The trim removed 3 bases at V and 1 base at J, leaving 2 bases unmatched. Germline CDR1 reads LGHNA; CDR2 reads YNFKEQ. This CDR3 is 16 amino acids long. This CDR3 is CASSQGLAGTQETQYF. The CDR3 coding sequence is TGTGCCAGCAGCCAGGGACTAGCGGGGACCCAAGAGACCCAGTACTTC.

This clone was seen only a few times. The rearrangement uses TRBV7-2 and TRBJ1-1; D is undetermined. This CDR3 is built from 16 residues. The germline V and J ends were trimmed by 1 base and 4 bases, with 16 bases remaining between them. Germline CDR1 and CDR2: SGHTA and FQGNSA. The CDR3 DNA reads TGTGCCAGCAGCTTAGTAGCTCGGGGAGGTGGCACTGAAGCTTTCTTT. It translates to CASSLVARGGGTEAFF.

The chain joins TRBV7-6 to TRBJ1-2, with 9 bases fitting TRBD1. Germline trimming cut 2 bases from V and 4 bases from J; bases unmatched to any gene: 2. This CDR3 has 14 residues. Germline values: CDR1 SGHVS, CDR2 FNYEAQ. This chain's CDR3 is CASSLSGQGYGYTF. CDR3 nucleotides: TGTGCCAGCAGCTTATCGGGACAGGGCTATGGCTACACCTTC.

This chain links TRBV30 with TRBJ2-7, with 9 bases aligning to TRBD1. Per the germline V gene, CDR1 is GTSNPN and CDR2 is SVGIG (reference sequence). V dropped 6 bases and J dropped 6; count of bases not matched to a gene: 9. This CDR3 has 13 amino acids. The CDR3 region is CACSGQGAAEQYF. The CDR3 coding sequence is TGTGCCTGCTCGGGACAGGGCGCGGCCGAGCAGTACTTC.

V and J are TRBV12-5 and TRBJ2-2, with D possibly matching TRBD1 (5 bases). Germline CDR1 is LGHNT and CDR2 is FRNRAP. With 6 bases removed from V and 5 bases from J, the gap between germline ends came to 13 bases. This CDR3 contains 14 residues. The CDR3 bases are TGTGCTAGTGGGGGCTGGGGCAGGACCGGGGAGCTGTTTTTT. Amino acid sequence: CASGGWGRTGELFF.

The chain combines TRBV18 with TRBJ1-5; 9 bases map to TRBD1. This CDR3 has 17 amino acids. Germline CDR1 reads KGHSH; CDR2 reads LQKENI. Germline trimming cut 1 base from V and 3 bases from J; bases unmatched to any gene: 7. CDR3 protein: CASSPRPGQGSNQPQHF. CDR3 coding DNA: TGTGCCAGCTCACCACGACCGGGACAGGGTTCCAATCAGCCCCAGCATTTT.

A few counts support this clone. The V call is TRBV2, the J call TRBJ2-2; no definite D call. In germline, CDR1 is SNHLY, CDR2 FYNNEI. The CDR3 consists of 11 residues. V lost 5 bases to trimming and J lost 7 bases, with 5 bases between them. CDR3 residues: CASSPRGELFF. The CDR3 nucleotides read TGTGCCAGCAGTCCTCGCGGGGAGCTGTTTTTT.

V is TRBV7-9 and J is TRBJ1-2; no clear D. Germline CDR1 is SEHNR and CDR2 is FQNEAQ (reference sequence). The ends were cut back, 5 bases at V and 8 bases at J, with 12 bases in the middle. CDR3 length equals 12 residues. The CDR3 nucleotides are TGTGCCAGCAGCCGCGAAAGTTGGGGCTACACCTTC. It yields the protein CASSRESWGYTF. The whole variable domain, filled in from reference TRBV7-9 and TRBJ1-2, reads DTGVSQNPRHKITKRGQNVTFRCDPISEHNRLYWYRQTLGQGPEFLTYFQNEAQLEKSRLLSDRFSAERPKGSFSTLEIQRTEQGDSAMYLCASSRESWGYTFGSGTRLTVV.

The chain combines TRBV11-2 with TRBJ2-5, with 9 bases that match TRBD1. This CDR3 comprises 15 residues. V lost 1 base, J lost 2 bases, and 2 bases stayed unmatched. Germline CDR1 reads SGHAT; CDR2 reads FQNNGV. This chain's CDR3 is CASSLATGGQETQYF. CDR3 coding DNA: TGTGCCAGCAGCTTAGCGACAGGGGGACAAGAGACCCAGTACTTC.

The V and J genes are TRBV30 and TRBJ2-2; the D gene is possibly TRBD2 (6 bases). The CDR3 totals 12 residues. Germline CDR1 reads GTSNPN; CDR2 reads SVGIG (reference sequence). The CDR3 reads CAGPGDTGELFF. The DNA for the CDR3 is TGTGCAGGGCCGGGGGACACCGGGGAGCTGTTTTTT.

The J gene is TRBJ2-2, the V gene TRBV7-4; TRBD2 aligns across 10 bases. J was trimmed by 5 bases and V by 1 base; bases with no gene match: 4. Germline V gene lookup returns CDR1 SGHVT and CDR2 SQSDAQ. This CDR3 comprises 16 residues. The DNA for the CDR3 is TGTGCCAGCAGCTTAGAACTAGCGGGGAAGACCGGGGAGCTGTTTTTT. Its protein is CASSLELAGKTGELFF.

The gene calls are TRBV7-2 and TRBJ2-3; 7 bases are a match to TRBD2. This CDR3 contains 16 residues. With V trimmed by 8 bases and J by 8 bases, 19 bases remained unmatched. The V gene's germline CDR1 is SGHTA and CDR2 FQGNSA. CDR3: CASGNPVAGARSTQYF. The CDR3 region has the DNA TGTGCCAGCGGAAACCCTGTTGCGGGAGCGAGGTCTACGCAGTATTTT.

The chain combines TRBV6-6 with TRBJ1-3, with TRBD1 identical over 8 bases. Germline values: CDR1 MNHNY, CDR2 SVGAGI (reference sequence). The CDR3 is 16 residues long. J was trimmed by 6 bases and V by 6 bases; bases with no gene match: 13. The chain's CDR3 is CASSYDSGTGENTIYF. The DNA for the CDR3 is TGTGCCAGCAGCTACGACTCCGGGACAGGAGAAAACACCATATATTTT.

The rearrangement joins TRBV18 to TRBJ1-1; 12 positions agree with TRBD1. CDR1 and CDR2 from the germline V gene are KGHSH and LQKENI. V shed 1 base, J shed 4 bases, and the junction held 10 bases outside the gene matches. This CDR3 comprises 18 residues. The CDR3 DNA sequence: TGTGCCAGCTCACCACAGGGACAGGGGGCAACTTTCTCCACTGAAGCTTTCTTT. It specifies CASSPQGQGATFSTEAFF. Looking up the rest from reference TRBV18 and TRBJ1-1 gives the full variable domain: NAGVMQNPRHLVRRRGQEARLRCSPMKGHSHVYWYRQLPEEGLKFMVYLQKENIIDESGMPKERFSAEFPKEGPSILRIQQVVRGDSAAYFCASSPQGQGATFSTEAFFGQGTRLTVV.

This rearrangement joins TRBV10-3 to TRBJ2-5, with D tentatively TRBD2 (6 bases). The CDR3 sequence is 14 residues long. Germline lookup yields CDR1 ENHRY and CDR2 SYGVKD. The V and J ends lost 3 bases and 1 base respectively, with 9 bases between them. The CDR3, as DNA: TGTGCCATCAGTGATAGCGGTGTCCAAGAGACCCAGTACTTC. Translating gives CAISDSGVQETQYF.